The TCR beta chain under discussion was sequenced for a study of cytomegalovirus exposure and HLA in healthy donors. Study observations and caveats: The availability of immune exposure information extended only to CMV serostatus.

This clone was observed a handful of times. Its antigen is as yet unknown. Germline V gene lookup returns CDR1 SGHNT and CDR2 YYREEE (reference sequence). The V end was cut by 2 bases, the J end by 0 bases, with 10 bases between. The CDR3 extends over 15 amino acids. The primer mix had 60 Vbeta and 13 Jbeta primers. Libraries were prepared by immunoSEQ multiplex PCR; TCRdb keeps only in-frame clonotypes and omits some of them. The sample yields 130,000 or so clones, roughly 8.3% seen once. The rearrangement links TRBV5-4 to TRBJ2-3; perhaps TRBD2 as D (6 bases). Sequencing was performed on PBMCs. This TCR was recovered from a man aged 35 to 55 in good health and CMV-seronegative. DNA of the CDR3: TGTGCCAGCAGCTTCTGGCGGGGTAGCACAGATACGCAGTATTTT. Encoded protein: CASSFWRGSTDTQYF.